A single sample is the source of the 10 T cell receptor beta chains below, sequenced in a study of PD-1 blockade in classical Hodgkin lymphoma. Each patient experienced a relapse that followed autologous stem cell transplantation, and brentuximab vedotin exposure varied. The assay was immunoSEQ multiplex PCR, and TCRdb's table has in-frame clones only and misses some. The sample includes around 35,000 clones, around 88% of them seen just once. Sample: peripheral blood mononuclear cells (PBMCs), taken before the second cycle of nivolumab. The receptors stem from a human donor with classical Hodgkin lymphoma.

The chain couples TRBV15 to TRBJ2-3; 10 bases map to TRBD1. The J segment lost 0 bases and the V segment lost 0 bases, leaving 6 bases of the junction unmatched. This CDR3 is built from 18 residues. Germline CDR1 reads LNHNV; CDR2 reads YYDKDF (reference sequence). Written as DNA, the CDR3 is TGTGCCACCAGCAGAGATCGAGGACAGGGGGTTAGCACAGATACGCAGTATTTT. Translating it yields CATSRDRGQGVSTDTQYF.

V is TRBV6-1 and J is TRBJ1-4; TRBD1 is a possible D gene (5 bases). Per germline, CDR1 MNHNS and CDR2 SASEGT. V lost 6 bases and J lost 10, with 15 bases in between. The CDR3 is 13 amino acids. CDR3 amino acids: CASRPGVEAKLFF. The DNA of the CDR3 is TGTGCCAGCAGACCGGGGGTCGAGGCAAAACTGTTTTTT.

The V gene is TRBV28, the J gene TRBJ2-7; maybe TRBD1 (5 bases). CDR1 and CDR2 (germline): MDHEN, SYDVKM. Deletions cut 7 bases from V and 2 bases from J, with 6 bases between. This CDR3 region has 11 residues. Written as DNA, the CDR3 is TGTGCCAGCACAGGGCCCTACGAGCAGTACTTC. This translates into CASTGPYEQYF.

The chain carries TRBV6-5 and TRBJ2-1; D is undetermined. Germline V gene data show CDR1 as MNHEY and CDR2 as SVGAGI. Trimming stripped 5 bases from V and 7 bases from J, with 15 bases between. CDR3 length: 14 residues. The CDR3 spells CASSRAIQMNEQFF. In DNA, the CDR3 is TGTGCCAGCAGTCGAGCAATACAGATGAATGAGCAGTTCTTC.

The chain carries TRBV5-4 and TRBJ2-3, with D possibly being TRBD2 (6 bases). This CDR3 is built from 15 residues. The germline V gene encodes CDR1 SGHNT and CDR2 YYREEE (reference sequence). The V end lost 5 bases, the J end lost 0 bases, and 13 bases lay between the germline ends. CDR3 DNA sequence: TGTGCCAGCAGTAATGTAGGGACTAGCACAGATACGCAGTATTTT. Its protein is CASSNVGTSTDTQYF.

The chain links TRBV5-1 to TRBJ2-6, with 7 bases matching TRBD1. This CDR3 region has 17 residues. V gave up 4 bases and J gave up 0 bases; unmatched junction bases: 7. Germline CDR1 SGHRS, CDR2 YFSETQ. The CDR3 spells CASSNLQGNSGANVLTF. Written as DNA, the CDR3 is TGCGCCAGCAGCAACTTACAGGGGAACTCTGGGGCCAACGTCCTGACTTTC.

The rearrangement uses TRBV13 and TRBJ1-5; no clear D gene. Trimming cost V 2 bases and J 4 bases, with 9 bases left between them. Looked up from germline, CDR1 is PRHDT and CDR2 is FYEKMQ (reference sequence). The CDR3 is made up of 14 amino acids. The CDR3 nucleotides read TGTGCCAGCAGCTTAACCCGAATGAATCAGCCCCAGCATTTT. Translation gives CASSLTRMNQPQHF.

V usage is TRBV30 and J usage is TRBJ1-3; no definite D call. Deletions cut 3 bases from V and 4 bases from J, with 16 bases between. Germline CDR1 is GTSNPN and CDR2 is SVGIG (reference sequence). The CDR3 extends over 15 amino acids. This CDR3 is CAWRGSWSSGNTIYF. The CDR3 DNA sequence: TGTGCCTGGAGAGGTTCCTGGTCTAGCGGAAACACCATATATTTT.

The chain is built from TRBV19 and TRBJ2-5; no firm D call. Near its end, the DNA agrees better with TRBJ2-7, so the J call may be wrong. The CDR3 covers 13 residues. Germline values: CDR1 LNHDA, CDR2 SQIVND (reference sequence). The CDR3 is CASSVGYSYEQYF. The DNA for the CDR3 is TGTGCCAGTAGTGTGGGATACTCCTACGAGCAGTACTTC.

The rearrangement links TRBV27 to TRBJ2-5; tentative D call: TRBD1 (6 bases). Judging by the DNA end, TRBJ2-7 fits better; the J call may be wrong. This CDR3 spans 15 amino acids. Germline V gene data show CDR1 as MNHEY and CDR2 as SMNVEV (reference sequence). CDR3 sequence reads: CASSPLARGAYEQYF. The CDR3 DNA is TGTGCCAGCAGTCCTTTAGCCAGGGGTGCCTACGAGCAGTACTTC.